This TCR beta chain was retrieved from a study of shared clonotypes between healthy human individuals. Overall study findings and caveats: Enrolling few donors narrowed the genetic and exposure-history diversity that was represented.

Clones were read by immunoSEQ multiplex PCR, and TCRdb kept only the in-frame ones, dropping some. The repertoire holds a few million clones, with just under 95% as singletons. A remark on this clone: The antigen remains undetermined.

Naive CD8 cells lacked CD45RO and underwent positive selection for CCR7, leaving out terminally differentiated effector memory CD45RA+ cells. The clonotype originates from a man between 18 and 35 years old in good health. Some clones in this sample may be carry-over from other donors' samples. The sample taken for sequencing was naive CD8+ T cells from PBMCs.

CDR3 protein: CASSLYPRGTGELFF. The CDR3 nucleotides read TGTGCCAGCAGTTTATACCCCCGGGGCACCGGGGAGCTGTTTTTT. V is TRBV27 and J is TRBJ2-2; D perhaps matches TRBD2 (5 bases). Germline CDR1 MNHEY, CDR2 SMNVEV (reference sequence). V lost 1 base, J lost 4 bases, and 10 bases lay in between. This CDR3 is built from 15 residues.